The 17 T cell receptor beta chains listed next were all sequenced from one sample in a study of tumor-infiltrating lymphocytes in primary liver carcinoma. Unsorted whole blood supplied the RNA, and germline DNA was extracted too. From 500 to 600 ng of total RNA, TCR beta-specific cDNA was reverse-transcribed using a constant-region primer. Investigators got TCR beta libraries out of three nested multiplex PCR rounds, done with slightly modified ARM-PCR. Use of TRBV1-TRBV30 forward primers with a C-beta reverse primer characterized the first two PCR rounds, which lasted nine to eleven cycles each. A single record per CDR3 protein comes from TCRdb applying MiXCR to the multiplex PCR reads. The repertoire has 300,000 to 400,000 distinct CDR3 sequences, more than 55% of them found once; the top ten carry more than 8.5%. Sample: peripheral blood. The receptor set was obtained from a middle-aged man with primary liver carcinoma and hepatitis B virus infection.

Note on this clonotype: The conserved final phenylalanine or tryptophan is absent from the CDR3, which likely points to a read error. V usage is TRBV5-1 and J usage is TRBJ2-5, with D hard to call. The CDR3 totals 14 residues. Germline V gene sequence: CDR1 SGHRS, CDR2 YFSETQ. Trimming pared 1 base from V and 1 base from J, leaving 8 bases between. CDR3 sequence reads: CASSLFGTQETQYI. CDR3 nucleotides: TGCGCCAGCAGCTTGTTTGGAACCCAAGAGACCCAGTACATC.

About this clonotype: Possible read error: a much larger clone is one base away. The rearrangement joins TRBV4-2 to TRBJ2-3, with a tentative D call TRBD2 (6 bases). The germline CDR1 and CDR2 sequences are LGHNA and YNFKEQ. The CDR3 is 12 amino acids. V shed 7 bases and J shed 5 bases, with 10 bases lying between them. The CDR3 region is CASTLEGDTQYF. The CDR3 DNA reads as TGTGCCAGCACCTTGGAGGGAGATACGCAGTATTTT.

To note about this clonotype: This sequence may be a read error, since a much larger clone differs from it by one base. A read error is likely, as this CDR3 ends without the conserved phenylalanine or tryptophan. The chain links TRBV29-1 to TRBJ1-1, with 8 bases fitting TRBD1. The CDR3 loop spans 16 amino acids. CDR1 is SQVTM, CDR2 ANQGSEA, per germline. Germline trimming cut 7 bases from V and 1 base from J; bases unmatched to any gene: 14. DNA of the CDR3: TGCAGCGCCCCCGGGCAGGGGGCTTTGCGGAACACTGAAGCTTTCTCT. Protein product: CSAPGQGALRNTEAFS.

Only a few counts were recorded for this clonotype. V gene TRBV6-1 combines with J gene TRBJ1-5; D remains unclear. This CDR3 spans 14 amino acids. The germline CDR1 and CDR2 sequences are MNHNS and SASEGT. V lost 10 bases to trimming and J lost 5 bases, with 18 bases between them. The CDR3 protein is CATTFSGFDQPQHF. The DNA for the CDR3 is TGTGCCACCACCTTCTCGGGTTTCGATCAGCCCCAGCATTTT.

Comments on this clonotype: The missing conserved phenylalanine or tryptophan at the end of this CDR3 makes a read error likely. The gene calls are TRBV29-1 and TRBJ2-3, with a tentative D call TRBD2 (6 bases). This CDR3 has 15 residues. Trimming took off 3 bases at V and 2 bases at J, with 15 bases between the two ends. Germline CDR1 reads SQVTM; CDR2 reads ANQGSEA. CDR3 sequence: CSVEGGAGFTDTQYS. The DNA of the CDR3 is TGCAGCGTTGAGGGCGGGGCCGGCTTCACAGATACGCAGTATTCT.

V usage is TRBV29-1 and J usage is TRBJ2-1, with D perhaps being TRBD1 or TRBD2 (7 bases each). This CDR3 has 15 amino acids. The germline CDR1 and CDR2 sequences are SQVTM and ANQGSEA. Between the trimmed V and J ends, which lost 0 bases and 10 bases, there was a span of 19 bases. CDR3 region: CSVEDGRGQNDEQFF. The CDR3 coding sequence is TGCAGCGTTGAAGATGGGAGGGGGCAGAACGACGAGCAGTTCTTC.

At least ten counts were recorded for this clonotype. This rearrangement joins TRBV5-5 to TRBJ2-7; the D is unclear. CDR1 SGHKS and CDR2 YYEKEE come from the germline V gene (reference sequence). Deletions cut 8 bases from V and 3 bases from J, with 15 bases between. CDR3 length: 13 residues. CDR3 loop: CASSQERYYEQYF. CDR3 DNA sequence: TGTGCCAGTAGCCAGGAAAGATACTACGAGCAGTACTTC.

CDR3 DNA sequence: TGTGCCAGCAGCCTTAACAGTGACCCTGGGCAGCCCCAGCATTTT. Amino acid sequence: CASSLNSDPGQPQHF. V gene TRBV6-1 combines with J gene TRBJ1-5, with D unclear. CDR1 is MNHNS and CDR2 is SASEGT in the germline V gene. The germline V and J ends were trimmed by 6 bases and 7 bases, with 19 bases remaining between them. The CDR3 totals 15 residues.

On this clonotype itself: This may come from a read error, since a much larger clone is one base off. This chain links TRBV6-1 with TRBJ2-4; TRBD1 is a possible D gene (6 bases). Germline CDR1 is MNHNS and CDR2 is SASEGT. The CDR3 contains 11 residues. The ends were cut back, 10 bases at V and 6 bases at J, with 10 bases in the middle. DNA for the CDR3: TGTGCCATATGGACAGTAAACATTCAGTACTTC. The encoded protein is CAIWTVNIQYF.

This clonotype was counted a few times. J is TRBJ2-7 and V is TRBV5-6, with TRBD1 matching 7 bases. V dropped 3 bases and J dropped 0; count of bases not matched to a gene: 12. CDR1 is SGHDT and CDR2 is YYEEEE in the germline V gene. This CDR3 contains 17 residues. The CDR3 is CASSSYTTGAISYEQYF. In DNA, the CDR3 is TGTGCCAGCAGCTCATATACAACAGGGGCGATCTCCTACGAGCAGTACTTC.

For this clonotype: This sequence may be a read error, since a much larger clone differs from it by one base. The chain links TRBV4-3 to TRBJ2-2, with TRBD2 identical over 15 bases. The CDR3 is 16 residues long. Germline V gives CDR1 LGHNA, CDR2 YSLEER. J lost 5 bases, V lost 7 bases, and 5 bases had no gene match. In DNA, the CDR3 is TGCGCCAGCATCGGACTAGCGGGAGGGGGGACCGGGGAGCTGTTTTTT. Its protein product is CASIGLAGGGTGELFF.

This chain joins TRBV7-9 and TRBJ2-2, with D perhaps matching TRBD1 (6 bases). Germline V gene sequence: CDR1 SEHNR, CDR2 FQNEAQ (reference sequence). V lost 3 bases, J lost 6 bases, and 17 bases lay in between. The CDR3 extends over 16 amino acids. DNA for the CDR3: TGTGCCAGCAGCTTTATACCGTGGACAGTCGCCGGGGAGCTGTTTTTT. It encodes CASSFIPWTVAGELFF.

In nucleotides, the CDR3 is TGCAGTGCTTTCATGGACAGGAGCGGCTATGGCTACACCTTC. It encodes CSAFMDRSGYGYTF. The chain combines TRBV20-1 with TRBJ1-2, with 7 bases that match TRBD1. The V segment lost 5 bases and the J segment 4 bases; nucleotides outside the gene matches: 10. This CDR3 spans 14 amino acids. In germline, CDR1 is DFQATT, CDR2 SNEGSKA (reference sequence).

This clonotype was observed at least ten times. The CDR3 DNA sequence: TGTGCCAGCAGTGGACCGGGACAGGGCTATCAGCCCCAGCATTTT. This codes for CASSGPGQGYQPQHF. This chain links TRBV6-2 or TRBV6-3 with TRBJ1-5; 9 bases agree with TRBD1. Germline assignment: CDR1 MNHEY and CDR2 SVGEGT. Trimming removed 5 bases from V and 5 bases from J; junction bases left unmatched: 7. The CDR3 sequence is 15 residues long.

The chain has TRBV6-1 and TRBJ1-5; no firm D call. The CDR3 has 13 amino acids. Germline CDR1 is MNHNS and CDR2 is SASEGT. Trimming shortened V by 1 base and J by 11 bases, and 12 bases separated the two germline ends. CDR3 region: CASSEVEGQSQHF. The CDR3 bases are TGTGCCAGCAGTGAAGTGGAGGGCCAGTCCCAGCATTTT.

Of note for this clonotype: Given a much more abundant clone one base away, this may be a read error. This rearrangement joins TRBV29-1 to TRBJ2-5; perhaps D is TRBD1 or TRBD2 (5 bases each). Trimming stripped 5 bases from V and 2 bases from J, with 12 bases between. CDR3 size: 13 residues. The germline V gene has CDR1 SQVTM and CDR2 ANQGSEA. This CDR3 is CSVIRERQETQYF. CDR3 DNA: TGCAGCGTTATCAGGGAGCGACAAGAGACCCAGTACTTC.

For this clonotype: This is likely a read error, given that the CDR3 carries no conserved phenylalanine or tryptophan at its end. DNA of the CDR3: TGCACCAGCAGCCGAGACGAGCGGGGGACCTACGAGCAGTACTCC. As protein: CTSSRDERGTYEQYS. The V and J genes are TRBV4-1 and TRBJ2-7; TRBD2 aligns across 8 bases. Germline-derived CDR1 and CDR2 are MGHRA and YSYEKL. CDR3 length equals 15 residues.